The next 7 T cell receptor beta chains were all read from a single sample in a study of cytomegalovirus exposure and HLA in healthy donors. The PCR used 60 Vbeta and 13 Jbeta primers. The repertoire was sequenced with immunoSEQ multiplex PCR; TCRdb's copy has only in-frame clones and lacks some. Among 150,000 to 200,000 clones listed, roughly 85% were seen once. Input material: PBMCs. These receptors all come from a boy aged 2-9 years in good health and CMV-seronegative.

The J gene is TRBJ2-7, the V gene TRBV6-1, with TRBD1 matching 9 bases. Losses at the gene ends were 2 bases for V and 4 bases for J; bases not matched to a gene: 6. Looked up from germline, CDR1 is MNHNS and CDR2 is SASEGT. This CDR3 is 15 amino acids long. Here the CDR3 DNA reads TGTGCCAGCAGTGAAACGGGACAGGGACTTTACGAGCAGTACGTC. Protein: CASSETGQGLYEQYV.

Here the CDR3 DNA reads TGTGCCAGCTCACCACCCCTCCTGAACACTGAAGCTTTCTTT. This codes for CASSPPLLNTEAFF. The rearrangement links TRBV18 to TRBJ1-1; D uncertain. The V end lost 0 bases, the J end lost 0 bases, and 5 bases lay between the germline ends. CDR1 and CDR2 (germline): KGHSH, LQKENI. The CDR3 length is 14 residues.

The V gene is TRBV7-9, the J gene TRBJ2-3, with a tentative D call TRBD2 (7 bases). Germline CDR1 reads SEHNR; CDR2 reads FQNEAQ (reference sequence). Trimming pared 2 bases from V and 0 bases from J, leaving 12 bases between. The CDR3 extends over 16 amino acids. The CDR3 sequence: CASSLLAGASTDTQYF. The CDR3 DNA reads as TGTGCCAGCAGCTTACTCGCGGGGGCGAGCACAGATACGCAGTATTTT.

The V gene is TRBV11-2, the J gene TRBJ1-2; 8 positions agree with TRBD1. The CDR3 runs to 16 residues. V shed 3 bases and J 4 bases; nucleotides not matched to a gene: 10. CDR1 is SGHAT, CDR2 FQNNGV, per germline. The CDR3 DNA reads TGTGCCAGCAGCTTCACCGGGACAGGATCCTTCTATGGCTACACCTTC. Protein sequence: CASSFTGTGSFYGYTF.

CDR3 DNA: TGTGCCAGCAGTTCCCTCGGGGGGTTATACAATTCACCCCTCCACTTT. Residues: CASSSLGGLYNSPLHF. V usage is TRBV28 and J usage is TRBJ1-6, with D possibly TRBD1 on 5 matching bases. The CDR3 length is 16 residues. Germline-derived CDR1 and CDR2 are MDHEN and SYDVKM. V lost 4 bases and J 7 bases, leaving 17 bases between the germline ends.

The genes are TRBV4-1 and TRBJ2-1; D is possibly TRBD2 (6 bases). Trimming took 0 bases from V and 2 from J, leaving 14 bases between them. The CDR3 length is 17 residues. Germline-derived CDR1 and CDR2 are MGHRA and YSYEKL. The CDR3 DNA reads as TGCGCCAGCAGCCAAGATGAGAATAGCGGAACCTACAATGAGCAGTTCTTC. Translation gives CASSQDENSGTYNEQFF.

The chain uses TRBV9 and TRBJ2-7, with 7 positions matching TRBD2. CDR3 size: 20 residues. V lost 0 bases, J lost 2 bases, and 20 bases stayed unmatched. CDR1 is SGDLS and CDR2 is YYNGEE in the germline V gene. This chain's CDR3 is CASSVVPWRVPGGGTYEQYF. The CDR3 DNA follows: TGTGCCAGCAGCGTAGTCCCCTGGCGAGTCCCTGGCGGGGGTACCTACGAGCAGTACTTC.